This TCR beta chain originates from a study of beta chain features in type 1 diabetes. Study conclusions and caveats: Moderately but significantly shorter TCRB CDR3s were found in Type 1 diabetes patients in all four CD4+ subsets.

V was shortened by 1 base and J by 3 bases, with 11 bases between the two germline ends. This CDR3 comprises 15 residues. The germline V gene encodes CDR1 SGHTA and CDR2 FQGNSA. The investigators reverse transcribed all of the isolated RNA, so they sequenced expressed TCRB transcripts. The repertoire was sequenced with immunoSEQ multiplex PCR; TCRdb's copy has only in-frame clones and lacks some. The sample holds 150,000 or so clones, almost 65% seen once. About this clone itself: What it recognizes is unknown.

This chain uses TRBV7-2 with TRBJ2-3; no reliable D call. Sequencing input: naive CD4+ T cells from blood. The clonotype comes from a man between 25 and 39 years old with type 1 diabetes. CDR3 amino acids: CASSLGYFGTDTQYF. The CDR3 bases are TGTGCCAGCAGCTTAGGTTACTTCGGGACAGATACGCAGTATTTT.